This is a list of T cell receptor beta chains from one sample in a study of T cells and copy number aberrations in small-cell lung cancer. Only in-frame clones appear in the TCRdb table, and some are missing; sequencing was by immunoSEQ multiplex PCR. The profile covers about 1,600 clones, with about 85% appearing a single time and 5% to 7.5% taken by the ten largest. Sequencing was performed on normal tissue next to the tumor. All receptors come from a man in his 60s with small cell lung cancer. Both conserved end residues are part of each CDR3. The order of the fields is D gene, clone size, V gene, J gene, CDR3 DNA, CDR3 protein. The D gene is left open where the match is weak. Some rows have no size entry. The others give once, few or many, or a class for an expanded clone.

-	-	TRBV6-1	TRBJ1-1	TGTGCCAGCAGTGTCAGCAGGGCCAGTTTCGGCAGGGACACTGAAGCTTTCTTT	CASSVSRASFGRDTEAFF
-	-	TRBV7-9	TRBJ2-7	TGTGCCAGCAGCTTGGAAGCCTACGAGCAGTACTTC	CASSLEAYEQYF
-	-	TRBV4-1	TRBJ1-1	TGCGCCAGCAGCCAAGCCAGGGGTCAATACATGAACACTGAAGCTTTCTTT	CASSQARGQYMNTEAFF
-	-	TRBV19	TRBJ2-5	TGTGCCAGTAGTCATCAGGTAGGGGCACAAGAGACCCAGTACTTC	CASSHQVGAQETQYF
TRBD2	-	TRBV11-1	TRBJ2-1	TGTGCCAGCAGCTTAAATTATGTGGGGGGGGTCTATGAGCAGTTCTTC	CASSLNYVGGVYEQFF
-	-	TRBV5-1	TRBJ1-1	TGCGCCAGCAGCTTGAGGTCGACGGGGAACACTGAAGCTTTCTTT	CASSLRSTGNTEAFF
-	-	TRBV28	TRBJ2-5	TGTGCCAGCAGTCCGACAAGACTATCATCACTCAAACAAGAGACCCAGTACTTC	CASSPTRLSSLKQETQYF
-	-	TRBV11-2	TRBJ1-2	TGTGCCAGCAGCTTAGATCGGTTAAGCCTCGGCTACACCTTC	CASSLDRLSLGYTF
TRBD1	few	TRBV9	TRBJ2-1	TGTGCCAGCAGCGTCTCGGCCGGGACAGGGTCCAATGAGCAGTTCTTC	CASSVSAGTGSNEQFF
-	-	TRBV7-9	TRBJ1-2	TGTGCCAGCAGCCAAGTCACAGGAGGGCATGGCTACACCTTC	CASSQVTGGHGYTF
-	-	TRBV19	TRBJ1-4	TGTGCCAGTAGATCCTCCACAGCTGCAACTAATGAAAAACTGTTTTTT	CASRSSTAATNEKLFF
-	-	TRBV11-3	TRBJ2-3	TGTGCCAGCAGCTTAGCAGGCAGAGGGGCGCAGTATTTT	CASSLAGRGAQYF
-	-	TRBV11-3	TRBJ2-2	TGTGCCAGCAGCTTAGCAGGGGACACCGGGGAGCTGTTTTTT	CASSLAGDTGELFF
TRBD2	-	TRBV7-2	TRBJ2-1	TGTGCCAGCAGCTCGGGACTAGCGGGATATGGAGAGCAGTTCTTC	CASSSGLAGYGEQFF
TRBD2	few	TRBV2	TRBJ2-7	TGTGCCAGCAAAACGGGCCGGGAGGGATTTCGCGAGCAGTACTTC	CASKTGREGFREQYF
TRBD1	-	TRBV6-6	TRBJ1-5	TGTGCCAGCAGTCAATTAGGACAGGTGGGGGTTCAGCCCCAGCATTTT	CASSQLGQVGVQPQHF
-	-	TRBV9	TRBJ2-4	TGTGCCAGCGGGGACCACAGGCAAAACATTCAGTACTTC	CASGDHRQNIQYF
-	-	TRBV11-2	TRBJ1-3	TGTGCCAGCAGCTTACAGGGTCTAGTCTCAACTGGAAACACCATATATTTT	CASSLQGLVSTGNTIYF
-	-	TRBV7-3	TRBJ2-6	TGTGCCAGCAGCGATCCAGGAGACGCTACAAAGTCGGGCCAACTCCTGACTTTC	CASSDPGDATKSGQLLTF
TRBD1	-	TRBV7-2	TRBJ1-1	TGTGCCGTAGCCGGGACAGGGGGCACTGAAGCTTTCTTT	CAVAGTGGTEAFF
-	-	TRBV7-9	TRBJ1-1	TGTGCCAGCAGCCCCTGGACAGAAAACACTGAAGCTTTCTTT	CASSPWTENTEAFF
TRBD1	-	TRBV2	TRBJ2-7	TGTGCCAGCTCCACCGGGACAGGGTTCGACGAGCAGTACTTC	CASSTGTGFDEQYF
-	-	TRBV7-9	TRBJ2-1	TGTGCCAGCAGCTTAGTACTTTACAATGAGCAGTTCTTC	CASSLVLYNEQFF
TRBD1	once	TRBV5-1	TRBJ2-5	TGCGCCAGCGGCCAGACAGGGGAGGAGACCCAGTACTTC	CASGQTGEETQYF
-	-	TRBV2	TRBJ2-5	TGTGCCAGCGGGGACTCGGGCGTCCAAGAGACCCAGTACTTC	CASGDSGVQETQYF
-	-	TRBV9	TRBJ2-2	TGTGCCAGCAGCGTAGCTCCAGTGCAGGGTATGGGAACCGGGGAGCTGTTTTTT	CASSVAPVQGMGTGELFF
-	-	TRBV25-1	TRBJ2-1	TGTGCCAGCAGTGAATTGTGGGGTGAGCAGTTCTTC	CASSELWGEQFF
TRBD2	-	TRBV15	TRBJ2-7	TGTGCCACCAGCGAAAGACTAGCGGAGGGGTACGAGCAGTACTTC	CATSERLAEGYEQYF
-	-	TRBV5-1	TRBJ2-7	TGCGCCAGCAGCTTTGTACCCAATACCTACGAGCAGTACTTC	CASSFVPNTYEQYF
-	-	TRBV5-1	TRBJ1-5	TGCGCCAGCAGCCCGGATTCTAGCAATCAGCCCCAGCATTTT	CASSPDSSNQPQHF
-	-	TRBV10-3	TRBJ1-5	TGTGCCATCGCGGGATATAGCAATCAGCCCCAGCATTTT	CAIAGYSNQPQHF
TRBD2	-	TRBV11-2	TRBJ2-2	TGTGCCAGCAGCTTGAGACTAGCGGAGAAACCCGGGCCGGCCGGGGAGCTGTTTTTT	CASSLRLAEKPGPAGELFF
TRBD2	-	TRBV7-9	TRBJ2-7	TGTGCCAGCAGCTTATCCACTAGCGGGAGTTACGAGCAGTACTTC	CASSLSTSGSYEQYF
-	few	TRBV5-5	TRBJ2-1	TGTGCCAGCAGCTTGCCTAGCTCCTACAATGAGCAGTTCTTC	CASSLPSSYNEQFF